Following are 21 T cell receptor beta chains from one sample sequenced in a study of T cell repertoires in cytomegalovirus infection. TCRdb itself ran the reads through MiXCR, one entry per CDR3 protein. The sample carries more than 250,000 distinct CDR3 sequences, approximately 25% recorded once. Their recognized antigens are unknown. Material: cultured PBMCs, obtained from culture after CMV antigen stimulation. These receptors were collected from a human donor in good health (CMV status not recorded). Some clones in this sample may be carry-over from other donors' samples.

This clonotype was observed a handful of times. The gene calls are TRBV4-1 and TRBJ2-5; D perhaps matches TRBD2 (6 bases). Trimming took off 3 bases at V and 2 bases at J, with 10 bases between the two ends. CDR1 is MGHRA, CDR2 YSYEKL, per germline. CDR3 size: 14 residues. CDR3 bases: TGCGCCAGCAGCCATGTAGCGGCTCAAGAGACCCAGTACTTC. Amino acids: CASSHVAAQETQYF.

This chain connects TRBV7-8 to TRBJ2-5; D is perhaps TRBD1 (5 bases). Trimming removed 1 base at V and 2 bases at J, with 8 bases between. CDR3 size: 14 residues. In germline, CDR1 is SGHVS, CDR2 FQNEAQ. As DNA, the CDR3 is TGTGCCAGCAGCTTAGGCGACAGACAAGAGACCCAGTACTTC. It translates to CASSLGDRQETQYF.

This clonotype has more than one count but fewer than ten. The J gene is TRBJ2-3, the V gene TRBV28; 7 bases line up with TRBD2. This CDR3 contains 16 residues. Germline V lookup: CDR1 MDHEN, CDR2 SYDVKM. V lost 2 bases, J lost 3 bases, and 8 bases stayed unmatched. The DNA of the CDR3 is TGTGCCAGCAGTTTAAGGACGGGAGGAGTAACAGATACGCAGTATTTT. It codes for CASSLRTGGVTDTQYF.

At least ten counts were recorded for this clonotype. V usage is TRBV7-2 and J usage is TRBJ2-2; no reliable D call. This CDR3 contains 11 residues. CDR1 is SGHTA, CDR2 FQGNSA, per germline. Trimming pared 5 bases from V and 6 bases from J, leaving 4 bases between. The DNA for the CDR3 is TGTGCCAGCAGCCCGGCCGGGGAGCTGTTTTTT. Translation: CASSPAGELFF.

J is TRBJ2-1 and V is TRBV7-8; D is perhaps TRBD1 or TRBD2 (5 bases each). V was clipped by 1 base and J by 9 bases, with 19 bases between them. The CDR3 is 16 residues long. Per the germline V gene, CDR1 is SGHVS and CDR2 is FQNEAQ. The CDR3 protein is CASSLERDQYWSEQFF. For the CDR3, the DNA is TGTGCCAGCAGCTTAGAGAGGGACCAGTACTGGAGTGAGCAGTTCTTC. Variable domain in full (rest from reference TRBV7-8 and TRBJ2-1): GAGVSQSPRYKVAKRGQDVALRCDPISGHVSLFWYQQALGQGPEFLTYFQNEAQLDKSGLPSDRFFAERPEGSVSTLKIQRTQQEDSAVYLCASSLERDQYWSEQFFGPGTRLTVL.

This chain connects TRBV5-5 to TRBJ2-5, with a possible D match to TRBD2 (5 bases). The V gene's germline CDR1 is SGHKS and CDR2 YYEKEE (reference sequence). The CDR3 has 15 residues. Trimming cost V 4 bases and J 7 bases, with 20 bases left between them. The CDR3 DNA reads TGTGCCAGCAGCACGGAAACGGGATTCGGGGTGACCCAGTACTTC. Its protein is CASSTETGFGVTQYF.

In its sample, this clonotype was seen many times. The V call is TRBV7-2, the J call TRBJ1-5; unclear D gene. CDR1 and CDR2 from the germline V gene are SGHTA and FQGNSA. The CDR3 runs to 13 residues. V was trimmed by 8 bases and J by 2 bases, leaving 10 bases between them. CDR3 region: CASGLRGNQPQHF. CDR3 nucleotide sequence: TGTGCCAGCGGGCTTAGGGGCAATCAGCCCCAGCATTTT.

This clonotype was observed a handful of times. The J gene is TRBJ2-7, the V gene TRBV7-9, with D perhaps being TRBD1 or TRBD2 (6 bases each). Per the germline V gene, CDR1 is SEHNR and CDR2 is FQNEAQ (reference sequence). The CDR3 spans 15 residues. V lost 1 base to trimming and J lost 3 bases, with 13 bases between them. In DNA form, the CDR3 reads TGTGCCAGCAGCTTAGAGGGGGGTCGGGACTACGAGCAGTACGTC. It translates to CASSLEGGRDYEQYV.

This chain connects TRBV20-1 to TRBJ1-5; D may be TRBD1 (6 bases). Germline V gene data show CDR1 as DFQATT and CDR2 as SNEGSKA (reference sequence). The V end was cut by 5 bases, the J end by 3 bases, with 17 bases between. This CDR3 has 15 residues. The CDR3 sequence is CSAGGLQGFNQPQHF. CDR3 coding DNA: TGCAGTGCTGGGGGATTACAGGGATTCAATCAGCCCCAGCATTTT.

This clonotype was counted ten times or more. The chain links TRBV7-2 to TRBJ2-1; D is unresolved. This CDR3 is 16 amino acids long. Germline lookup yields CDR1 SGHTA and CDR2 FQGNSA. The germline V and J ends were trimmed by 5 bases and 2 bases, with 16 bases remaining between them. The chain's CDR3 is CASSTYWEVPYNEQFF. The CDR3 nucleotides read TGTGCCAGCAGCACATACTGGGAAGTACCCTACAATGAGCAGTTCTTC.

The chain couples TRBV6-5 to TRBJ1-3; 7 bases agree with TRBD1. Germline trimming cut 5 bases from V and 0 bases from J; bases unmatched to any gene: 16. There are 19 residues in the CDR3. CDR1 and CDR2 (germline): MNHEY, SVGAGI. The CDR3 reads CASSPNDRAWLRSGNTIYF. The CDR3 DNA sequence: TGTGCCAGCAGTCCGAATGACAGGGCCTGGTTACGCTCTGGAAACACCATATATTTT.

This clonotype was seen many times. The chain couples TRBV6-1 to TRBJ2-1, with TRBD2 matching 9 bases. V shed 6 bases, J shed 1 base, and the junction held 4 bases outside the gene matches. The CDR3 length is 15 residues. Germline lookup yields CDR1 MNHNS and CDR2 SASEGT. The CDR3 is CASRKAGGSYNEQFF. CDR3 DNA sequence: TGTGCCAGCAGGAAAGCGGGAGGATCCTACAATGAGCAGTTCTTC.

The chain employs TRBV7-2 and TRBJ2-5, with a possible D match to TRBD2 (6 bases). The CDR3 loop spans 14 amino acids. Germline lookup yields CDR1 SGHTA and CDR2 FQGNSA. V was trimmed by 5 bases and J by 1 base, leaving 11 bases between them. In nucleotides, the CDR3 is TGTGCCAGCAGCGATAGCGGAGCCCAAGAGACCCAGTACTTC. Its translation is CASSDSGAQETQYF.

This clonotype was found a few times. The rearrangement links TRBV9 to TRBJ2-2; 7 nucleotides line up with TRBD1. Trimming cost V 4 bases and J 1 base; bases outside gene matches: 7. Germline-derived CDR1 and CDR2 are SGDLS and YYNGEE. This CDR3 has 16 residues. The CDR3 here is CASSIRQGRNTGELFF. DNA of the CDR3: TGTGCCAGCAGCATTCGACAGGGACGGAACACCGGGGAGCTGTTTTTT.

Comments on this clonotype: It is likely a read error, because the conserved phenylalanine at the end of the CDR3 is missing. The chain is built from TRBV7-9 and TRBJ2-5; 8 nucleotides align to TRBD2. V trimming: 4 bases; J trimming: 1 base; junction bases outside the gene matches: 5. Per the germline V gene, CDR1 is SEHNR and CDR2 is FQNEAQ (reference sequence). This CDR3 is built from 15 residues. CDR3 residues: CASSSGLVSQETQYS. The CDR3 DNA reads as TGTGCCAGCAGCTCGGGACTAGTCTCCCAAGAGACCCAGTACTCC.

In this sample, this clonotype turned up a few times. The chain combines TRBV12-3 or TRBV12-4 with TRBJ2-2; TRBD2 agrees at 8 bases. The CDR3 extends over 15 amino acids. With V trimmed by 6 bases and J by 1 base, 4 bases remained unmatched. The CDR3 region is CASREGLVNTGELFF. CDR3 DNA sequence: TGTGCCAGCAGAGAGGGACTAGTGAACACCGGGGAGCTGTTTTTT.

The J gene is TRBJ2-5, the V gene TRBV7-2; D ambiguous. V was shortened by 7 bases and J by 1 base, with 10 bases between the two germline ends. Germline CDR1 reads SGHTA; CDR2 reads FQGNSA. CDR3 length: 13 residues. The CDR3 sequence is CASNDFTQETQYF. In DNA form, the CDR3 reads TGTGCCAGCAACGACTTTACCCAAGAGACCCAGTACTTC.

The chain employs TRBV23-1 and TRBJ1-5; D is perhaps TRBD1 (6 bases). TRBV23-1 qualifies as an ORF whose function is uncertain. V was pared by 2 bases and J by 0 bases, with 14 bases between. The length of the CDR3 is 17 residues. CDR3 loop: CASSQTRQALSNQPQHF. CDR3 coding DNA: TGCGCCAGCAGTCAAACCAGACAGGCGCTTAGCAATCAGCCCCAGCATTTT.

The chain links TRBV7-9 to TRBJ2-5; no clear D. The germline V and J ends were trimmed by 5 bases and 5 bases, with 21 bases remaining between them. The germline V gene encodes CDR1 SEHNR and CDR2 FQNEAQ (reference sequence). The CDR3 contains 16 residues. CDR3 nucleotide sequence: TGTGCCAGCAGCCAGGAGCGCTGGGAAGTCGTGGAGACCCAGTACTTC. Protein: CASSQERWEVVETQYF.

V usage is TRBV6-1 and J usage is TRBJ2-7; TRBD2 is a possible D gene (5 bases). Germline V gives CDR1 MNHNS, CDR2 SASEGT. Trimming removed 2 bases at V and 3 bases at J, with 8 bases between. The CDR3 consists of 13 residues. Here the CDR3 reads CASSERGVYEQYV. CDR3 coding DNA: TGTGCCAGCAGTGAACGGGGTGTCTACGAGCAGTACGTC.

The CDR3 loop reads CASSWGLSHPRGDTEAFF. The DNA of the CDR3 is TGTGCCAGCTCGTGGGGGTTATCGCATCCCCGTGGGGACACTGAAGCTTTCTTT. The V call is TRBV18, the J call TRBJ1-1, with D maybe TRBD1 (5 bases). The germline V gene encodes CDR1 KGHSH and CDR2 LQKENI. V was clipped by 6 bases and J by 3 bases, with 26 bases between them. This CDR3 is built from 18 residues.